These 31 T cell receptor beta chains were sequenced from one sample in a study of OX40 agonist ivuxolimab in advanced cancers. The table came from immunoSEQ multiplex PCR; TCRdb's copy has only in-frame clones and leaves some out. Found here are roughly 90,000 clones, roughly 94% of them singletons; the top ten hold roughly 2.6%. This specimen was CD4+ or CD8+ T cells sorted from blood, taken in a trial of the OX40 agonist ivuxolimab. These receptors were taken from an adult with an advanced solid tumor such as melanoma, head and neck, liver or kidney cancer.

V usage is TRBV6-5 and J usage is TRBJ2-7; D not resolved. V was cut by 6 bases and J by 0 bases, with 15 bases left in between. CDR1 is MNHEY and CDR2 is SVGAGI in the germline V gene. This CDR3 region has 15 residues. The CDR3 DNA reads as TGTGCCAGCAGCCTTGACGGAAGCCTCTCCTACGAGCAGTACTTC. Protein: CASSLDGSLSYEQYF.

The chain carries TRBV27 and TRBJ1-1; 7 bases are shared with TRBD1. V trimming: 1 base; J trimming: 2 bases; junction bases outside the gene matches: 7. The germline gives CDR1 MNHEY, CDR2 SMNVEV (reference sequence). The CDR3 loop spans 16 amino acids. CDR3 in amino acids: CASSLLTGTANTEAFF. DNA of the CDR3: TGTGCCAGCAGTTTATTGACCGGGACAGCCAACACTGAAGCTTTCTTT.

A remark on this clone: Within the sample, other DNA sequences also encode this same CDR3. The rearrangement joins TRBV10-1 to TRBJ2-3; D remains ambiguous. V lost 0 bases and J lost 2, with 3 bases in between. Germline CDR1 reads WNHNN; CDR2 reads SYGVQD (reference sequence). This CDR3 is 13 amino acids long. CDR3 nucleotide sequence: TGCGCCAGCAGTGAGTCCACCACAGATACGCAGTATTTT. Translation gives CASSESTTDTQYF.

The V and J genes are TRBV11-3 and TRBJ2-1; D is perhaps TRBD2 (5 bases). The V end lost 2 bases, the J end lost 2 bases, and 13 bases lay between the germline ends. The V gene's germline CDR1 is SGHNT and CDR2 YENEEA. The length of the CDR3 is 16 residues. Here the CDR3 DNA reads TGTGCCAGCAGCTTAAGGGAAGCGGTTCCCTACAATGAGCAGTTCTTC. As protein: CASSLREAVPYNEQFF.

This chain links TRBV19 with TRBJ2-2, with a possible D match to TRBD2 (6 bases). The CDR3 has 15 amino acids. Germline V gene data show CDR1 as LNHDA and CDR2 as SQIVND (reference sequence). The V end was cut by 0 bases, the J end by 8 bases, with 13 bases between. The chain's CDR3 is CASSIDGGVAGELFF. CDR3 bases: TGTGCCAGTAGTATAGATGGAGGGGTTGCAGGGGAGCTGTTTTTT.

V usage is TRBV30 and J usage is TRBJ1-2; D is possibly TRBD1 (5 bases). The germline gives CDR1 GTSNPN, CDR2 SVGIG (reference sequence). The length of the CDR3 is 14 residues. Trimming took 2 bases from V and 6 from J, leaving 16 bases between them. This chain's CDR3 is CAWSRQSAIHGYTF. CDR3 coding DNA: TGTGCCTGGAGTAGACAGAGCGCTATCCATGGCTACACCTTC.

This CDR3 reads CASSYGQGTEFYTF. CDR3 in DNA: TGCGCCAGCAGCTACGGACAGGGGACGGAATTCTACACCTTC. This rearrangement joins TRBV5-1 to TRBJ1-2; 9 bases are shared with TRBD1. With 3 bases clipped from V and 10 bases from J, the junction kept 10 bases outside the gene matches. The CDR3 spans 14 residues. Germline values: CDR1 SGHRS, CDR2 YFSETQ.

V and J are TRBV5-4 and TRBJ1-2, with D hard to call. CDR3 size: 15 residues. In germline, CDR1 is SGHNT, CDR2 YYREEE (reference sequence). Trimming pared 0 bases from V and 2 bases from J, leaving 11 bases between. The CDR3 bases are TGTGCCAGCAGCTTGGCCGCGGATCTGAACTATGGCTACACCTTC. The encoded protein is CASSLAADLNYGYTF.

The chain joins TRBV6-1 to TRBJ2-7; 9 positions agree with TRBD1. The CDR3 runs 15 residues. The germline CDR1 and CDR2 sequences are MNHNS and SASEGT. V was clipped by 2 bases and J by 6 bases; unmatched bases: 8. CDR3 DNA sequence: TGTGCCAGCAGTGAATGGGGACAGGGAAGCGGCGAGCAGTACTTC. This codes for CASSEWGQGSGEQYF.

V and J are TRBV10-3 and TRBJ2-1; TRBD1 matches 8 bases. Germline loops: CDR1 ENHRY, CDR2 SYGVKD. The CDR3 is 12 residues long. V trimming: 6 bases; J trimming: 5 bases; junction bases outside the gene matches: 0. This CDR3 is CAIRTGDNEQFF. For the CDR3, the DNA is TGTGCCATCAGGACAGGGGACAATGAGCAGTTCTTC.

This clone turned up a few times. The rearrangement joins TRBV30 to TRBJ2-7, with 8 bases identical to TRBD1. The CDR3 sequence is 13 residues long. Germline CDR1 and CDR2: GTSNPN and SVGIG (reference sequence). With 5 bases clipped from V and 3 bases from J, the junction kept 6 bases outside the gene matches. Written as DNA, the CDR3 is TGTGCCTGGCGGTGGACAGGGAGCTACGAGCAGTACTTC. Translating it yields CAWRWTGSYEQYF.

This chain uses TRBV6-5 with TRBJ2-5, with unresolved D. With the DNA end fitting TRBJ2-7 better, the J assignment may be wrong. The CDR3 runs to 13 residues. Germline V gene sequence: CDR1 MNHEY, CDR2 SVGAGI. CDR3 region: CASSYNVGNEQYF. For the CDR3, the DNA is TGTGCCAGCAGTTACAACGTGGGTAACGAGCAGTACTTC.

This chain joins TRBV5-4 and TRBJ1-4; possible D gene TRBD1, 5 bases. CDR3 length equals 17 residues. V was shortened by 2 bases and J by 0 bases, with 14 bases between the two germline ends. Germline CDR1 SGHNT, CDR2 YYREEE (reference sequence). CDR3 sequence reads: CASSLKQALATNEKLFF. The CDR3 DNA reads TGTGCCAGCAGCTTAAAACAGGCTCTTGCAACTAATGAAAAACTGTTTTTT.

The chain combines TRBV19 with TRBJ1-1; D possibly corresponds to TRBD1 (5 bases). Germline V CDR1 and CDR2: LNHDA, SQIVND (reference sequence). This CDR3 spans 14 amino acids. Trimming shortened V by 3 bases and J by 6 bases, and 14 bases separated the two germline ends. The CDR3 protein is CASSIWGLGAEAFF. The CDR3 region has the DNA TGTGCCAGTAGTATCTGGGGGTTGGGGGCTGAAGCTTTCTTT. The full variable domain, completed using reference TRBV19 and TRBJ1-1, is DGGITQSPKYLFRKEGQNVTLSCEQNLNHDAMYWYRQDPGQGLRLIYYSQIVNDFQKGDIAEGYSVSREKKESFPLTVTSAQKNPTAFYLCASSIWGLGAEAFFGQGTRLTVV.

The chain uses TRBV14 and TRBJ2-4, with D maybe TRBD1 (6 bases). Germline V gene data show CDR1 as SGHDN and CDR2 as FVKESK. V lost 8 bases, J lost 0 bases, and 14 bases lay in between. CDR3 length: 15 residues. The CDR3 spells CASPRGFLAKNIQYF. In DNA form, the CDR3 reads TGTGCCAGCCCTAGGGGGTTCTTAGCCAAAAACATTCAGTACTTC.

The chain carries TRBV28 and TRBJ2-7, with 12 positions matching TRBD1. Germline CDR1 and CDR2: MDHEN and SYDVKM. The CDR3 loop spans 16 amino acids. After removal of 3 bases from V and 6 bases from J, the junction contained 9 bases not matched to a gene. This chain's CDR3 is CASSLLPGQGAGEQYF. The CDR3 DNA follows: TGTGCCAGCAGTTTGCTTCCGGGACAGGGGGCAGGCGAGCAGTACTTC.

J is TRBJ2-3 and V is TRBV6-5; D possibly corresponds to TRBD1 (5 bases). Germline CDR1 MNHEY, CDR2 SVGAGI. Trimming removed 7 bases at V and 7 bases at J, with 15 bases between. This CDR3 is built from 13 residues. CDR3 DNA sequence: TGTGCCAGCAAAGGTACAGGCCCGTATACGCAGTATTTT. It specifies CASKGTGPYTQYF.

This clone appeared a few times. V and J are TRBV30 and TRBJ2-5; 8 nucleotides line up with TRBD1. This CDR3 is built from 13 residues. V dropped 4 bases and J dropped 5; count of bases not matched to a gene: 6. Germline V gene lookup returns CDR1 GTSNPN and CDR2 SVGIG (reference sequence). CDR3 DNA sequence: TGTGCCTGGAACCAGGGGGCAGGGGAGACCCAGTACTTC. Translation: CAWNQGAGETQYF.

This clone was observed a single time. The rearrangement links TRBV19 to TRBJ1-2; TRBD1 matches 8 bases. The CDR3 sequence is 17 residues long. V shed 0 bases and J 4 bases; nucleotides not matched to a gene: 10. Germline CDR1 reads LNHDA; CDR2 reads SQIVND (reference sequence). CDR3 coding DNA: TGTGCCAGTAGTATAGATTTGACAGGGGAACGGAGCTATGGCTACACCTTC. This translates into CASSIDLTGERSYGYTF.

The sample holds one count of this clone. The CDR3 reads CASSLVAGFRSGQPQHF. Written as DNA, the CDR3 is TGTGCCAGCAGTTTGGTAGCAGGGTTTCGGAGTGGCCAGCCCCAGCATTTT. J is TRBJ1-5 and V is TRBV27; D is possibly TRBD1 (5 bases). CDR1 and CDR2 (germline): MNHEY, SMNVEV (reference sequence). This CDR3 is 17 amino acids long. V lost 3 bases and J lost 7, with 22 bases in between.

The rearrangement links TRBV7-6 to TRBJ2-3, with a weak D call TRBD2 (5 bases). V shed 6 bases and J shed 5 bases, with 12 bases lying between them. Germline CDR1 reads SGHVS; CDR2 reads FNYEAQ. The CDR3 is made up of 13 amino acids. The CDR3 nucleotides read TGTGCCAGCAGTCACGACTACGTAGATACGCAGTATTTT. This encodes CASSHDYVDTQYF.

The rearrangement uses TRBV27 and TRBJ1-2; 9 nucleotides align to TRBD1. The V and J ends lost 5 bases and 8 bases, in that order; junction bases with no gene match: 9. Germline CDR1 and CDR2: MNHEY and SMNVEV (reference sequence). The CDR3 sequence is 14 residues long. CDR3 sequence reads: CASSLRDRVWGYTF. The DNA of the CDR3 is TGTGCCAGCAGTCTCCGGGACAGGGTATGGGGCTACACCTTC.

The chain uses TRBV2 and TRBJ2-1; TRBD1 or TRBD2 may be the D gene (6 bases each). CDR1 is SNHLY and CDR2 is FYNNEI in the germline V gene. Trimming shortened V by 7 bases and J by 8 bases, and 18 bases separated the two germline ends. This CDR3 contains 14 residues. The CDR3 DNA is TGTGCCAGCATATTAAGGTTGGGGGGCGATGAGCAGTTCTTC. Its protein is CASILRLGGDEQFF.

The gene calls are TRBV6-5 and TRBJ2-1, with no clear D. Germline CDR1 is MNHEY and CDR2 is SVGAGI. CDR3 length: 13 residues. Trimming took off 4 bases at V and 4 bases at J, with 8 bases between the two ends. The CDR3 here is CASSFYSYNEQFF. In nucleotides, the CDR3 is TGTGCCAGCAGTTTCTACAGTTACAATGAGCAGTTCTTC.

The chain combines TRBV12-5 with TRBJ2-3; maybe TRBD1 (5 bases). Germline assignment: CDR1 LGHNT and CDR2 FRNRAP. This CDR3 contains 13 residues. V dropped 1 base and J dropped 6 bases, with 8 bases sitting between them. The CDR3 DNA is TGTGCTAGTGGTTTGGCGAACAGGGATACGCAGTATTTT. Protein: CASGLANRDTQYF.

The chain employs TRBV5-4 and TRBJ1-6; no clear D. From germline, CDR1 is SGHNT and CDR2 YYREEE (reference sequence). The CDR3 extends over 17 amino acids. V lost 0 bases and J 0 bases, leaving 10 bases between the germline ends. CDR3: CASSLGAASSYNSPLHF. As DNA, the CDR3 is TGTGCCAGCAGCTTGGGGGCAGCCTCCTCCTATAATTCACCCCTCCACTTT.

The rearrangement links TRBV30 to TRBJ1-1, with a possible D match to TRBD1 (6 bases). Germline CDR1 and CDR2: GTSNPN and SVGIG (reference sequence). The CDR3 is 14 amino acids. V was cut by 8 bases and J by 4 bases, with 20 bases left in between. CDR3 DNA: TGTGCCGCGGGAGGAGCAGGGGCGGCCACTGAAGCTTTCTTT. Encoded protein: CAAGGAGAATEAFF.

This chain uses TRBV28 with TRBJ1-5, with D hard to call. V gave up 2 bases and J gave up 3 bases, with 14 bases separating them. The CDR3 sequence is 16 residues long. In germline, CDR1 is MDHEN, CDR2 SYDVKM. The CDR3 region is CASSLRREGDNQPQHF. Here the CDR3 DNA reads TGTGCCAGCAGTTTAAGGAGGGAGGGTGACAATCAGCCCCAGCATTTT.

The V and J genes are TRBV4-3 and TRBJ2-1; no firm D call. Germline V gene sequence: CDR1 LGHNA, CDR2 YSLEER. The CDR3 sequence is 13 residues long. V lost 0 bases to trimming and J lost 3 bases, with 3 bases between them. The CDR3 reads CASSQDSYNEQFF. CDR3 nucleotide sequence: TGCGCCAGCAGCCAAGACAGCTACAATGAGCAGTTCTTC.

The V gene is TRBV4-1, the J gene TRBJ2-5, with D perhaps matching TRBD2 (5 bases). The end of the DNA aligns better with TRBJ2-7, so the J call may be wrong. Per the germline V gene, CDR1 is MGHRA and CDR2 is YSYEKL. The CDR3 sequence is 15 residues long. CDR3 nucleotide sequence: TGCGCCAGCAGCCAAGGGGCGGGTTTGGTAGGCGAGCAGTACTTC. Residues: CASSQGAGLVGEQYF.

V is TRBV7-9 and J is TRBJ2-7; a weak D match, TRBD1 (6 bases). Germline CDR1 SEHNR, CDR2 FQNEAQ (reference sequence). The CDR3 sequence is 15 residues long. V lost 5 bases, J lost 2 bases, and 16 bases lay in between. The CDR3 loop reads CASSACRHRAYEQYF. CDR3 coding DNA: TGTGCCAGCAGCGCGTGCCGGCACAGGGCCTACGAGCAGTACTTC.